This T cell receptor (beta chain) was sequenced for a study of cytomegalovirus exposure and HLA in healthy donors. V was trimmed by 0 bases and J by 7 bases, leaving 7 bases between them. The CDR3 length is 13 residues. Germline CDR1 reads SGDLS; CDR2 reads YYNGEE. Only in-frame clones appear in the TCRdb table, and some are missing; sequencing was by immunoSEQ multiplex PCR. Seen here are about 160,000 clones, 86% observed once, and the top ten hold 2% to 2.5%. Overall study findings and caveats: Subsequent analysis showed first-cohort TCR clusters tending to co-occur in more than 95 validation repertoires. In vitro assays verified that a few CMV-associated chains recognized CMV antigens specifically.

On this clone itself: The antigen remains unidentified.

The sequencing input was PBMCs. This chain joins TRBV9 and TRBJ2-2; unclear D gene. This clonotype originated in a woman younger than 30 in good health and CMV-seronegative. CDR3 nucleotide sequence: TGTGCCAGCAGCGTAGGATATAGCGGGGAGCTGTTTTTT. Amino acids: CASSVGYSGELFF.